This is a list of T cell receptor beta chains from one sample in a study of blood T cell repertoires in COVID-19. Repertoires were generated with immunoSEQ multiplex PCR, while TCRdb's copy carries only in-frame clones and drops some. Of around 160,000 clones in the sample, roughly 84% were seen once. Sequenced material: PBMCs or T cells enriched from blood (not recorded which). The receptors were sampled from a woman aged 45-59 years who had been exposed to COVID-19. Both conserved end residues are part of each CDR3. The order of the fields is CDR3 protein, CDR3 DNA, D gene, V gene, J gene, clone size. The D gene is left open where the match is weak. The size entry is marked missing in some rows and otherwise reads once, few, many or a size class.

cdr3_aa: CASSGRVHQGASNQPQHF; cdr3_nt: TGTGCCAGCAGTGGAAGAGTGCATCAGGGGGCTAGCAATCAGCCCCAGCATTTT; d_call: TRBD1; v_call: TRBV2; j_call: TRBJ1-5; clone_size: -
cdr3_aa: CASSVAGLSYEQYF; cdr3_nt: TGTGCCAGCAGCGTAGCGGGACTTTCCTACGAGCAGTACTTC; d_call: -; v_call: TRBV9; j_call: TRBJ2-7; clone_size: -
cdr3_aa: CASSIPGGNTGELFF; cdr3_nt: TGTGCCAGTAGTATCCCCGGGGGGAACACCGGGGAGCTGTTTTTT; d_call: -; v_call: TRBV19; j_call: TRBJ2-2; clone_size: -
cdr3_aa: CASSFTANYGYTF; cdr3_nt: TGTGCCAGCAGTTTTACAGCTAACTATGGCTACACCTTC; d_call: -; v_call: TRBV12-3/TRBV12-4; j_call: TRBJ1-2; clone_size: -
cdr3_aa: CASSHSQGWDEKLFF; cdr3_nt: TGTGCCAGCAGCCATAGCCAGGGGTGGGATGAAAAACTGTTTTTT; d_call: -; v_call: TRBV7-9; j_call: TRBJ1-4; clone_size: -
cdr3_aa: CASSSRTGREETQYF; cdr3_nt: TGCGCCAGCAGCTCTCGGACAGGGAGGGAAGAGACCCAGTACTTC; d_call: -; v_call: TRBV5-1; j_call: TRBJ2-5; clone_size: -
cdr3_aa: CASSSTSGGAGGELFF; cdr3_nt: TGTGCCAGCAGCTCTACTAGCGGGGGGGCTGGCGGGGAGCTGTTTTTT; d_call: TRBD2; v_call: TRBV7-2; j_call: TRBJ2-2; clone_size: -
cdr3_aa: CASSLGSSYNSPLHF; cdr3_nt: TGTGCCAGCAGTCTCGGGAGCTCCTATAATTCACCCCTCCACTTT; d_call: -; v_call: TRBV27; j_call: TRBJ1-6; clone_size: few
cdr3_aa: CASNPFLGGGGETQYF; cdr3_nt: TGTGCCAGCAACCCTTTTCTAGGGGGGGGCGGGGAGACCCAGTACTTC; d_call: -; v_call: TRBV7-2; j_call: TRBJ2-5; clone_size: -
cdr3_aa: CASSSSGKGTEAFF; cdr3_nt: TGTGCCAGCAGCTCCTCGGGAAAGGGCACTGAAGCTTTCTTT; d_call: -; v_call: TRBV11-2; j_call: TRBJ1-1; clone_size: -
cdr3_aa: CASSIGLAGGPSGTQYF; cdr3_nt: TGTGCCAGCAGCATCGGACTAGCGGGAGGCCCGTCGGGGACCCAGTACTTC; d_call: TRBD2; v_call: TRBV7-2; j_call: TRBJ2-5; clone_size: -
cdr3_aa: CASSGSGTGAYEQYF; cdr3_nt: TGTGCCAGCAGTGGATCCGGGACAGGGGCCTACGAGCAGTACTTC; d_call: TRBD1; v_call: TRBV27; j_call: TRBJ2-7; clone_size: -
cdr3_aa: CASSTRPRTGRYEQYF; cdr3_nt: TGTGCCAGTAGTACCAGGCCCCGGACAGGTCGCTACGAGCAGTACTTC; d_call: TRBD1; v_call: TRBV19; j_call: TRBJ2-7; clone_size: -
cdr3_aa: CASRDQGAHYEQYF; cdr3_nt: TGTGCCAGCAGGGACCAAGGGGCCCACTACGAGCAGTACTTC; d_call: -; v_call: TRBV2; j_call: TRBJ2-7; clone_size: -
cdr3_aa: CASSRRGSGANEQFF; cdr3_nt: TGTGCCAGCAGCCGTCGAGGGAGCGGGGCCAATGAGCAGTTCTTC; d_call: TRBD2; v_call: TRBV11-2; j_call: TRBJ2-1; clone_size: -